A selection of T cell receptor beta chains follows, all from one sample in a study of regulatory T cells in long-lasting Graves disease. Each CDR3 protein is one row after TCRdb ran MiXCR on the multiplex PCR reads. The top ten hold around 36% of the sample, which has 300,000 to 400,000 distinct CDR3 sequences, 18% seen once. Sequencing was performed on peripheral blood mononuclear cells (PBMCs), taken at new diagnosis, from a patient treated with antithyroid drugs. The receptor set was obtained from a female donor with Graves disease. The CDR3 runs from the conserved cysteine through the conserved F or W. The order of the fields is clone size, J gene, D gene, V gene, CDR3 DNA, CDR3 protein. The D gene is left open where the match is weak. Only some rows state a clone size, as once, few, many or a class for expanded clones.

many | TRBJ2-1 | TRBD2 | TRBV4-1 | TGCGCCAGCAGCCCCCCAATGGTAGCGGGACCCTACAATGAGCAGTTCTTC | CASSPPMVAGPYNEQFF
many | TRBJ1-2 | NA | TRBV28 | TGTGCCAGCAGTCCGATGTTTGACTATGGCTACACCTTC | CASSPMFDYGYTF
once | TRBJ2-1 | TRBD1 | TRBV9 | TGTGCCAGCAGCGTGGACAGGACGGACAATGAGCAGTTCTTC | CASSVDRTDNEQFF
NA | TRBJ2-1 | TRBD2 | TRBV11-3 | TGTGCCAGCAGCATAAGACACCGCGGGGGAACGTACAATGAGCAGTTCTTC | CASSIRHRGGTYNEQFF
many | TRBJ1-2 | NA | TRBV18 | TGTGCCAGCTCACCAGGGGCAGGGGCTCACTATGGCTACACCTTC | CASSPGAGAHYGYTF
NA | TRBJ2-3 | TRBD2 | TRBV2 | TGTGCCAGCAGTGATCCAATAGCGGGCATAGTCACAGATACGCAGTATTTT | CASSDPIAGIVTDTQYF
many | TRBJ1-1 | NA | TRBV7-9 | TGTGCCAGCAAACGAGACAGTTCCGAAGCTTTCTTT | CASKRDSSEAFF
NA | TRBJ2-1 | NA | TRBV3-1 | TGTGCCAGCAGCCAATTAAGCGGTTTCTACAATGAGCAGTTCTTC | CASSQLSGFYNEQFF
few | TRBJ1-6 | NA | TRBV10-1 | TGCGCCAGCAGTGAGTCCGGGGAGAATTCACCCCTCCACTTT | CASSESGENSPLHF
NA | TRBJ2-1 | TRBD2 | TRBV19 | TGTGCCAGTGGAGAGGGGTTTAGCGGGATCAATGAGCAGTTCTTC | CASGEGFSGINEQFF
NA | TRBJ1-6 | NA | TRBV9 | TGTGCCAGCAGCGGCAATAGAAGGGGGGATTCACCCCTCCACTTT | CASSGNRRGDSPLHF
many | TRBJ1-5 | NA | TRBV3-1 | TGTGCCAGCAGCCAAGAACGGAGCAATCAGCCCCAGCATTTT | CASSQERSNQPQHF
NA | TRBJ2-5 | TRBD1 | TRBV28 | TGTGCCAGCAGACTAACGCGGGGCAGGGGGCGCGAGACCCAGTACTTC | CASRLTRGRGRETQYF